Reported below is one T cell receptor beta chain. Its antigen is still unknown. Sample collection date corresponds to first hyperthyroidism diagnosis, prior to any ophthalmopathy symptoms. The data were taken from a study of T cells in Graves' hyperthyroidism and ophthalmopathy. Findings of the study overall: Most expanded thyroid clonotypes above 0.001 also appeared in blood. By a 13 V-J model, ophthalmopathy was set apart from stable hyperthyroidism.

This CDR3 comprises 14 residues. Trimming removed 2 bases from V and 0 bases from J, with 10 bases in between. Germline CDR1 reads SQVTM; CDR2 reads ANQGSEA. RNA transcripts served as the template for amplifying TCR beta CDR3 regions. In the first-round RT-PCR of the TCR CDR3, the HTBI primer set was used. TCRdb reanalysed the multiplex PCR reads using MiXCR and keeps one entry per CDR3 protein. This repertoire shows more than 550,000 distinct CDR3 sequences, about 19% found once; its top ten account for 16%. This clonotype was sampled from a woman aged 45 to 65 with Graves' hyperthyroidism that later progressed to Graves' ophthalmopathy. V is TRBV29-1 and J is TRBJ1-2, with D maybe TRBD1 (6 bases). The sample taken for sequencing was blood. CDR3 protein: CSVEPGEANYGYTF. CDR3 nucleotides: TGCAGCGTTGAACCAGGGGAGGCTAACTATGGCTACACCTTC.